Here is one T cell receptor (beta chain) with its context. This clone was counted between two and nine times. It lacks a known antigen. Per-base qualities were not stored, and no clone one base away is much larger. The library was obtained by the immunoSEQ multiplex PCR assay. For the multiplex PCR, a mixture combining 60 forward primers for TCR Vbeta segments and 13 reverse primers for TCR Jbeta segments was used. A multiplex PCR assay on genomic DNA amplified the CDR3 region of rearranged TCR beta genes. The amplified TCR beta libraries were sequenced on the Illumina HiSeq System as 87-base-pair reads. Under the source paper's analysis protocol: In a later analysis, some 80 million unique TCR beta chains were counted across the 500 to 850 repertoires, and around 10 million of these chains were shared by at least two donors. To remove PCR and sequencing errors, raw reads were error-corrected and collapsed into unique sequences using a nearest-neighbor algorithm that merged closely related sequences. CDR3 sequences were aligned to IMGT reference sequences to assign V, D and J gene segments. Each retained sequence needed at least a six-nucleotide match to both a V gene segment and a J gene segment. Rearrangements were classified as productive when the CDR3 lacked stop codons and remained in frame with V and J, and all other rearrangements were classified as non-productive. CDR3 was defined according to IMGT convention as the region running from the second conserved V-encoded cysteine to the conserved J-encoded phenylalanine. The earlier analysis of 550 to 650 of the donors excluded any sequence lacking an unambiguous match to a single V gene segment. An earlier analysis of 587 of the donors called V segments functional above 56.7% productive rearrangements and segregating when the between-donor standard deviation exceeded 5%. A statistical classification framework was built to diagnose cytomegalovirus status from the catalog of TCR beta chain sequences. V and J gene assignment, in a later analysis, came from comparing TCR nucleotide sequences with IMGT/GENE-DB human TR gene sequences. Using the TCRdist pipeline, a later analysis assigned CDR3 sequences along with most-parsimonious VDJ recombination scenarios. In a later analysis, each TCR beta chain was defined by its CDR3 amino acid sequence together with its V-gene family, and reads lacking a unique V-gene family were excluded. As a way to deal with suspected cross-contamination and a sequencing artifact, a later analysis dropped over 550 nucleotide sequences that were highly shared and had low generation probability. In a later analysis, a clonal expansion index for each public chain was calculated from normalized within-repertoire ranks of inferred template counts. In a later analysis, generation probabilities were computed with a VDJ recombination model fitted to out-of-frame rearrangements, and the resulting probabilities were checked against IGoR. In a later analysis, TCR-TCR, TCR-HLA and TCR-CMV co-occurrence was scored with hypergeometric tests, and a repertoire-size bias correction was applied to TCR pairs. A later analysis estimated false discovery rates by permuting HLA or CMV assignments 20 times. A later analysis grouped co-occurring TCRs with DBSCAN, adding TCRdist sequence similarity when clustering within HLA-allele-positive subsets. For co-occurrence clustering, repertoires with fewer than 30,000 or more than 120,000 public chains were excluded, along with several repertoires with anomalous nucleotide sharing. TCRdb took this table from immuneACCESS and kept in-frame rearrangements with V and J called. Such tables lack part of the clones; where checked against another copy, unresolved V genes explain under half of the gap, and the rest is unexplained. That table supplies the V and J calls and clone size; D and trimming were determined from the DNA. Counted in this sample were about 120,000 clones; 81% of them appeared once. The ten largest clones add up to more than 1.5% of the sample.

The cohort comprised several hundred healthy bone marrow donors. All cohort members were sampled while nominally healthy, although unrecorded immune exposures were likely present. The donor tested CMV seronegative, placing the donor among the roughly 350 seronegative members of the cohort. Each donor provided a peripheral blood sample, and peripheral blood mononuclear cells were used for TCR beta sequencing. The Qiagen DNeasy Blood Extraction Kit was used to extract genomic DNA from the blood cell samples. The source of the sample is a study of cytomegalovirus exposure and HLA in healthy donors (dated by TCRdb to between 2016 and 2019). Regarding the research as a whole: An earlier analysis of several hundred of the donors reported roughly 300 Gb of sequence data and about 100 million unique TCR beta sequences from about 180 million T cells. An early release that covered about 600 HLA-typed donors contained about 300 gigabases of sequencing data and around 85 million unique TCR sequences. The genetic ancestry cluster associated with self-reported Caucasian donors included about 84% of the 398 genotyped donors. The study aimed to test whether signatures of past pathogen exposure could be identified by cataloging public T cell receptors. The study profiled the T cell repertoires of about 720 subjects by immunosequencing and related them to cytomegalovirus serostatus. A separate validation cohort of 100 to 150 different subjects was used in addition to the roughly 640-subject first cohort. To predict cytomegalovirus infection status, the study brought together high-throughput TCR immunosequencing, statistical association of individual TCRs with disease status, and machine learning. In a later analysis, previously published TCR beta repertoires from fewer than 750 donors were re-analyzed and high-resolution HLA genotyping was added so that TCR occurrence patterns could be studied. The later analysis used no new phenotypic data to find candidate immune exposures, relying instead on TCR beta sequences and their occurrence across donors. An earlier analysis of 587 of the donors used high-throughput TCR beta sequencing to judge whether each TCR beta V gene segment behaved as functional or pseudogenic. Alongside the repertoire data, information on donor age, sex, ethnicity and CMV serostatus was compiled. Genome-wide SNP genotypes for about 65% of the 666 donors were used in a later genetic analysis, which treated that subset as a discovery cohort. All discovery cohort repertoires had been generated on a single sequencing platform. Class I and class II HLA loci were covered by the typing at four-digit resolution. Typing coverage varied by locus: roughly 620-640 donors for A, B, C, DRB1 and DQB1; approximately 520 for DQA1; more than 600 for DPA1; approximately 470 for DPB1. Roughly 5 DR-DQ haplotypes were handled as single units for association and clustering, since linkage in the cohort was strong. Among a few hundred genotyped donors of the cohort, an average of around 240,000 unique TCR beta nucleotide sequences were sequenced per donor, roughly 18% of them non-productive.

Paper-wide results and their limitations: Specific HLA alleles were associated with 15,000 to 20,000 TCR beta sequences at a false discovery rate of 0.05 in a later analysis. A few of the identified cytomegalovirus-associated TCR beta chains were confirmed in vitro to be specific for cytomegalovirus antigens. CMV serostatus was the only immune exposure information available for the cohort. The authors suggested that the approach could potentially be generalized to other disease states and immunological phenotypes. A further reported finding was that TCR beta sequences accurately predicted the HLA-A and HLA-B alleles for most subjects in the first cohort. A later analysis reported that several top co-occurrence clusters appeared linked to parvovirus B19, influenza, CMV and Epstein-Barr virus. Because counts were too low, seventeen rarely observed V segments, including chromosome 9 orphons, were excluded from the earlier analysis of 500 to 700 of the donors. According to a later genetic analysis, donors in an Asian-associated ancestry cluster had fewer N-insertions in productive TCRs than the approximately 650-donor mean. Some IMGT-functional V segments, including TRBV6-2 and TRBV6-3, could not be told apart with the 87-base-pair reads, so those segments were excluded. In an earlier analysis of approximately 590 of the donors, most TCR beta V segments were observed in productive rearrangements about 87% or about 30% of the time, broadly matching IMGT annotations. A cluster of highly shared sequence variants was judged likely to represent a technical artifact of the sequencing pipeline. In a later analysis, TCR association rates were found to vary across HLA loci, with the most associated TCRs seen for DRB1 alleles and the fewest for HLA-C alleles. Because some donors lacked HLA typing at each locus, the association tests relied only on the typed subset. Most CMV-associated TCR beta chains appeared to be HLA-restricted in a later analysis, and the HLA associations seemed to be driven largely by CMV exposure. The cohort was sequenced for TCR beta chains only, and without alpha or paired-chain data the features that could be detected were limited. In both the original and validation cohorts, the classifier was reported to diagnose cytomegalovirus status with high specificity and sensitivity. The study gave a list of around 170 TCR beta chains associated with cytomegalovirus. In a later analysis, HLA-associated TCR beta chains were found to be more clonally expanded and to have lower generation probabilities than equally common non-associated chains. An association between a missense DCLRE1C variant and V-gene and J-gene trimming of TCR beta chains was found in a later genetic analysis and replicated in an independent cohort. Correlated functional status among segregating V segments might be attributable to linkage disequilibrium, but an unknown experimental factor could not be ruled out. Roughly uniform sequencing depth across donors was assumed in presence/absence analyses, although this assumption may not hold. While some public TCRs were present in many individuals, most TCR sequences turned up only very rarely across donors. When HLA alleles, especially DR and DQ, strongly co-occurred, TCR associations were difficult to assign to individual alleles.

From cysteine to phenylalanine, the CDR3 is 15 amino acids long. CDR3 DNA is the only sequence kept; it has 45 bases, read in frame from the first base. CDR1 is given as SGHDT and CDR2 as YYEEEE, both from the germline V gene. At the junction V is shortened by 0 bases and J by 2 bases, with 8 bases in between. The sequencing input was PBMCs. The receptor's source is a man in his forties in good health and CMV-seronegative. This sequence uses TRBV5-6 and TRBJ2-2, with the D gene not confidently named. The CDR3 amino acid sequence is: CASSLGPANTGELFF. The sequenced DNA: TGTGCCAGCAGCTTGGGGCCCGCTAACACCGGGGAGCTGTTTTTT.